The clone carrying this T cell receptor (beta chain) was recorded many times. Its antigen remains unidentified. RNA transcripts gave rise to amplified TCR beta CDR3 regions. TCR CDR3 underwent first-round RT-PCR with the HTBI primer set. TCRdb called the multiplex PCR reads again in MiXCR, with one record for every CDR3 protein. Of around 500,000 distinct CDR3 sequences in the sample, approximately 14% were seen once. This entry belongs to a study of T cells in Graves' hyperthyroidism and ophthalmopathy. At the level of the study: Peripheral blood was secured at the point of initial diagnosis, before any treatment. Study-level findings and limits: Most thyroid clonotypes that were expanded above 0.001 also turned up in blood.

Graves' hyperthyroidism showing no ophthalmopathy progression within 18 months was considered stable. Uncontrolled infections, other autoimmune diseases, pregnancy or lactation led to exclusion of patients. Germline-derived CDR1 and CDR2 are MDHEN and SYDVKM. V shed 3 bases and J shed 5 bases, with 10 bases lying between them. This CDR3 contains 13 residues. The specimen sequenced was blood. The source of this sequence is a woman between 35 and 50 years old with Graves' hyperthyroidism. The J gene is TRBJ2-5, the V gene TRBV28; D perhaps matches TRBD2 (5 bases). For the CDR3, the DNA is TGTGCCAGCAGTTTGGGAGTTTACGAGACCCAGTACTTC. Protein sequence: CASSLGVYETQYF.